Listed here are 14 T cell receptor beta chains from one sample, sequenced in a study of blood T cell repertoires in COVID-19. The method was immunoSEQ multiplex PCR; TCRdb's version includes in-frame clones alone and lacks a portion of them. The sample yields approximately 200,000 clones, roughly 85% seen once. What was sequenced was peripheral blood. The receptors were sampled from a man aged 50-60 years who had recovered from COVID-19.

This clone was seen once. CDR3 amino acids: CASSLGQGASRAKNIQYF. In nucleotides, the CDR3 is TGTGCCAGCAGCTTAGGACAGGGGGCGTCTCGAGCCAAAAACATTCAGTACTTC. V is TRBV11-3 and J is TRBJ2-4, with 10 bases fitting TRBD1. CDR3 length equals 18 residues. The trim removed 1 base at V and 0 bases at J, leaving 6 bases unmatched. The germline V gene has CDR1 SGHNT and CDR2 YENEEA.

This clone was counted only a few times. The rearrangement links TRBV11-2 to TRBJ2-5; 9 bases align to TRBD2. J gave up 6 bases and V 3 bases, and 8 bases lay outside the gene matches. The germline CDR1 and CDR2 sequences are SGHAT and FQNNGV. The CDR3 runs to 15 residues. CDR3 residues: CASSFTHLAGKTQYF. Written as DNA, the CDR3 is TGTGCCAGCAGCTTCACTCACCTAGCGGGAAAGACCCAGTACTTC.

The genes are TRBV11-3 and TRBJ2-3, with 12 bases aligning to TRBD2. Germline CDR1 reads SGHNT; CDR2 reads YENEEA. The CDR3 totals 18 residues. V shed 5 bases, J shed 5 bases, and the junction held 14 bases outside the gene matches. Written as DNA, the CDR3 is TGTGCCAGCAGCCCGCGACGGCTAGCGGGAGGGCCTGGAGATACGCAGTATTTT. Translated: CASSPRRLAGGPGDTQYF.

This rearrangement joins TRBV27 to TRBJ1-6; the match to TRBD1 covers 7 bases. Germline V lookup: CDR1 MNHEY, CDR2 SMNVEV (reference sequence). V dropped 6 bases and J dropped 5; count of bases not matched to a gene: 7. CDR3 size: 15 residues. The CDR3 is CASRPGTVNNSPLHF. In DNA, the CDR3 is TGTGCCAGCAGACCCGGGACAGTCAATAATTCACCCCTCCACTTT.

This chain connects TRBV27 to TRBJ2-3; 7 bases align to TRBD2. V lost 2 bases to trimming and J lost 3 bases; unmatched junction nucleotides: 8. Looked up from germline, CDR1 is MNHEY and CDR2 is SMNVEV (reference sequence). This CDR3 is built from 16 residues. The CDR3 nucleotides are TGTGCCAGCAGTTTAAGATTAGCTAGCGGAACAGATACGCAGTATTTT. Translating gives CASSLRLASGTDTQYF.

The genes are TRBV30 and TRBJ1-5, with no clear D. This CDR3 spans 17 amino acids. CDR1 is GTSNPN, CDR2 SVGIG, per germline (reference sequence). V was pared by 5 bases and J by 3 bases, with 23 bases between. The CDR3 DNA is TGTGCCTGGTCGCGGGGATCGGGCCCCATTAACAATCAGCCCCAGCATTTT. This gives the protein CAWSRGSGPINNQPQHF.

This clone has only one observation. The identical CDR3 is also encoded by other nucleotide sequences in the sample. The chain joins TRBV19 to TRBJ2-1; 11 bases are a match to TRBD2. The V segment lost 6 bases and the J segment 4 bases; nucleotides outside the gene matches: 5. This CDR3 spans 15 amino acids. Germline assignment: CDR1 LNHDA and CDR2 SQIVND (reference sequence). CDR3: CASSSGTSGYNEQFF. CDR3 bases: TGTGCCAGTAGCAGCGGGACTAGCGGATACAATGAGCAGTTCTTC.

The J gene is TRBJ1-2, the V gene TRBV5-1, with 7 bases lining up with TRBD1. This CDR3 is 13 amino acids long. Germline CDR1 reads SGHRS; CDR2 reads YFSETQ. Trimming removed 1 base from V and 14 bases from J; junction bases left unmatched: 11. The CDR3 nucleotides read TGCGCCAGCAGCTTGACTACGAGGGACAGAAGGACCTTC. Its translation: CASSLTTRDRRTF.

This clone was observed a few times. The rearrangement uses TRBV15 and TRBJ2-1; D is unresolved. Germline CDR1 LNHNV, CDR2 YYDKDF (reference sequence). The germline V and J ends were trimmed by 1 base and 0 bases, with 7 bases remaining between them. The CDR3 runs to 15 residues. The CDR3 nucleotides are TGTGCCACCAGCAGAGCTCTGAGCTCCTACAATGAGCAGTTCTTC. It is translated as CATSRALSSYNEQFF. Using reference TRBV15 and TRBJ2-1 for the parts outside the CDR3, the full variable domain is DAMVIQNPRYQVTQFGKPVTLSCSQTLNHNVMYWYQQKSSQAPKLLFHYYDKDFNNEADTPDNFQSRRPNTSFCFLDIRSPGLGDTAMYLCATSRALSSYNEQFFGPGTRLTVL.

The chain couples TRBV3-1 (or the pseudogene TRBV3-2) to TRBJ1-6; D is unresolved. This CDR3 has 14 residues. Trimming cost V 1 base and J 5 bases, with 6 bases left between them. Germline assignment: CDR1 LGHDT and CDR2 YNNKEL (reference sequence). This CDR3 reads CASSQVRNNSPLHF. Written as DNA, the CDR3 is TGTGCCAGCAGCCAAGTCAGGAATAATTCACCCCTCCACTTT.

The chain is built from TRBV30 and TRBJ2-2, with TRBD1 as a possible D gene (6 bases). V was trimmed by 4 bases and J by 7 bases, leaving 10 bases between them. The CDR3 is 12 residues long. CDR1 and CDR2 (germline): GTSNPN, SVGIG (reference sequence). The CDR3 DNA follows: TGTGCCTGGACGTGGGGGCTCGGGGAGCTGTTTTTT. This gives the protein CAWTWGLGELFF.

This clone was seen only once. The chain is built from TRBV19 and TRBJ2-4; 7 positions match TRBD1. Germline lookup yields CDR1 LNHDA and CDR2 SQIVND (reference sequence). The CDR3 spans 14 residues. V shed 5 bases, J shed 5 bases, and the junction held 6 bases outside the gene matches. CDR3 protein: CASSFRQGQNIQYF. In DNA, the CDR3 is TGTGCCAGTAGTTTTCGACAGGGCCAAAACATTCAGTACTTC.

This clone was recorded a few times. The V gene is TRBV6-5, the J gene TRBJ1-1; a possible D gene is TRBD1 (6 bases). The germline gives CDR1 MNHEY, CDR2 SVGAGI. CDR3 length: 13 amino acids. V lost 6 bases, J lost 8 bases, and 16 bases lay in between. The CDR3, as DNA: TGTGCCAGCAGACCTTACATACAGGGAGAAGCTTTCTTT. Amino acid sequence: CASRPYIQGEAFF.

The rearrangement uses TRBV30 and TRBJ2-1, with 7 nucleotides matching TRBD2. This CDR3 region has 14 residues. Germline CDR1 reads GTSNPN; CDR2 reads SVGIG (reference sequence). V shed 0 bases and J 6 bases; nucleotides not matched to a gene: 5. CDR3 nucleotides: TGTGCCTGGAGTGTATTCAGGACTAGCAATGAGCAGTTCTTC. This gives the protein CAWSVFRTSNEQFF.